These T cell receptor beta chains were read from a single sample in a study of beta chain features in type 1 diabetes. Profiling relied on immunoSEQ multiplex PCR, and the TCRdb table lists in-frame clones only, not all of them. The sample has fewer than 350,000 clones, 8% seen once. The sample consisted of central memory CD4+ T cells from blood. The receptors derive from a woman between 18 and 29 years old in good health. The CDR3 runs from the conserved cysteine through the conserved F or W. A D gene is named only where the DNA matches it firmly. The size entry is marked missing in some rows and otherwise reads once, few, many or a size class.

v_call,d_call,clone_size,j_call,cdr3_aa,cdr3_nt
TRBV7-7,TRBD1,many,TRBJ1-2,CAERAGTGQRPYYGYTF,TGTGCCGAGAGAGCCGGGACAGGGCAACGACCCTACTATGGCTACACCTTC
TRBV11-3,NA,few,TRBJ2-1,CASSFSNNEQFF,TGTGCCAGCAGCTTCTCCAACAATGAGCAGTTCTTC
TRBV5-4,TRBD2,NA,TRBJ2-5,CASSPAGGSGIETQYF,TGTGCCAGCAGCCCCGCGGGGGGAAGCGGGATTGAGACCCAGTACTTC
TRBV19,TRBD1,NA,TRBJ2-1,CASTGTDARQFF,TGTGCCAGTACCGGGACAGATGCTAGGCAGTTCTTC
TRBV21-1,NA,NA,TRBJ2-1,CASSKEIGGGGAYNEQFF,TGTGCCAGCAGCAAAGAAATCGGTGGAGGGGGAGCTTACAATGAGCAGTTCTTC
TRBV7-9,NA,NA,TRBJ2-3,CASSFGRTSTDTQYF,TGTGCCAGCAGCTTTGGCAGAACTAGCACAGATACGCAGTATTTT
TRBV7-9,NA,NA,TRBJ1-3,CASTPAGSDTIYF,TGTGCCAGCACCCCCGCGGGGTCGGACACCATATATTTT
TRBV6-4,TRBD2,few,TRBJ2-5,CASSDRASGRAHF,TGTGCCAGCAGTGACCGCGCTAGCGGGAGGGCCCACTTC
TRBV11-1,TRBD1,few,TRBJ2-3,CASSLPGQPSTDTQYF,TGTGCCAGCAGCTTACCGGGACAGCCTAGCACAGATACGCAGTATTTT
TRBV7-6,TRBD2,NA,TRBJ2-5,CASRESGTSGMGPRETQYF,TGTGCCAGCCGAGAGTCCGGGACTAGCGGGATGGGGCCCCGGGAGACCCAGTACTTC